This T cell receptor beta chain was profiled in a study of control samples from healthy donors and cancer patients. Generated by immunoSEQ multiplex PCR, the TCRdb table keeps only in-frame clones and is missing some. The table records 95,000 to 130,000 clones, roughly nine tenths of them present only once. The V gene lost 6 bases and the J gene lost 6 bases, with 14 bases spanning the gap. The CDR3 loop spans 13 amino acids. Sequenced sample: PBMCs. This sequence was found in a woman aged 45-60 years with colorectal cancer. The chain carries TRBV12-3 or TRBV12-4 and TRBJ1-2, with D unclear. CDR3 amino acids: CASSPSGRDGYTF. In nucleotides, the CDR3 is TGTGCCAGCAGCCCGAGTGGTAGGGATGGCTACACCTTC.